This T cell receptor (beta chain) was obtained from a study of T cells expressing NK-cell markers. Whole-study results and caveats: A range of about 1.0-8% of CD8+ T cells consisted of dominant NKG2C+ clonotypes in 5 to 7 donors. Researchers report these clonotypes also headed the CD3+CD56-NKG2C+ fraction in four donors. Expanded NKG2C+ T cell clones had unclear HCMV specificity.

With the 5' RACE reads reprocessed, TCRdb shows one record per CDR3 protein and no DNA. This table lists roughly 160,000 distinct CDR3 sequences. The CDR3 has 13 residues. Germline CDR1 and CDR2: MDHEN and SYDVKM. On this clonotype: Its target is not known.

Sequenced material: blood T cells: a sorted CD56 or NKG2C T cell subset, CD4+ or CD8+ T cells, or bulk PBMC T cells (not recorded which). The V and J genes are TRBV28 and TRBJ2-5; TCRdb proposes TRBD1, but this gene call is untestable without DNA. This clonotype was obtained from a woman aged 18 to 69 in good health. CDR3 in amino acids: CASLQDRRETQYF.